The sequence of this T cell receptor (beta chain) was determined in a study of blood T cell repertoires in COVID-19. Study information: Acute-phase and convalescent COVID-19 samples originated in the United States, Italy and Spain. The cDNA or gDNA used as material had been derived from T cells, B-cell-depleted T cells, or PBMCs.

Germline V gives CDR1 SNHLY, CDR2 FYNNEI. The CDR3 contains 17 residues. Trimming took off 0 bases at V and 4 bases at J, with 13 bases between the two ends. As handled by the study authors: Amplified reference gene primers provided the basis for estimating nucleated cell counts. Assay: immunoSEQ multiplex PCR; the TCRdb copy retains only in-frame clones and omits some. That table is the source of V, J and clone size, and D and trimming were worked out from the DNA. The data show 150,000 to 200,000 clones, less than 80% seen once. Sequenced sample: peripheral blood. The rearrangement joins TRBV2 to TRBJ2-6; D not certain. The origin of this receptor is a man aged 50-59 years who had recovered from COVID-19. The DNA for the CDR3 is TGTGCCAGCAGTGAAGCGCTTCAGGTTACCGGGGCCAACGTCCTGACTTTC. Encoded protein: CASSEALQVTGANVLTF.